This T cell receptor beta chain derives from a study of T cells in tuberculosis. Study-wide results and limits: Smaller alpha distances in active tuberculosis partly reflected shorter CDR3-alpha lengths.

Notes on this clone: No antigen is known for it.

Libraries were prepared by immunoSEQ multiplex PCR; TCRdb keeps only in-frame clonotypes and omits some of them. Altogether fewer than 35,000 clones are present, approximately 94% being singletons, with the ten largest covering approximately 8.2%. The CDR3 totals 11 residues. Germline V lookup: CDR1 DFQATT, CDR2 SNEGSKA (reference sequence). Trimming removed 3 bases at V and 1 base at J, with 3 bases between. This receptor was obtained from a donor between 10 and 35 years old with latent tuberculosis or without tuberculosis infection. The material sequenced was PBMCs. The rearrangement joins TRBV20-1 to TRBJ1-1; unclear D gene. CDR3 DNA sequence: TGCAGTGCTAGTAAGAACACTGAAGCTTTCTTT. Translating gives CSASKNTEAFF.